This T cell receptor beta chain originates from a study of blood T cells in healthy people across ages. Germline lookup yields CDR1 DFQATT and CDR2 SNEGSKA (reference sequence). This CDR3 contains 14 residues. The J segment lost 2 bases and the V segment lost 6 bases, leaving 7 bases of the junction unmatched. Comment on this clonotype: Its antigen is unidentified.

Study-level findings and limits: Relative to aged donors, long-lived donors carried more naive CD4+ cells and displayed higher diversity.

Using a J-beta primer mix together with a sample-barcoded 5' primer, a second PCR was run for about 7 to 12 cycles. Each of the samples gave a minimum of 3 million paired-end reads that contained CDR3. TCRdb processed the 5' RACE reads anew with MiXCR; each CDR3 protein has one entry. The data contain around 1,000,000 distinct CDR3 sequences, about 25% of them seen just once; the ten biggest clones take up around 0.75%. These data were likewise used in another study, on T cells of mothers and their children. That investigation notes: A few healthy Caucasian mothers gave samples, and so did their six children. For each mother, over 8 million TCR beta CDR3 reads were obtained, and for each child, some 3 million.

The chain has TRBV20-1 and TRBJ2-5, with 9 nucleotides matching TRBD2. The clonotype was recovered from a girl aged 2 to 10 in good health. Sequencing was done on a sample of blood. The CDR3 DNA follows: TGCAGTGCCCCACCCCTAGCGGGACAAGAGACCCAGTACTTC. It translates to CSAPPLAGQETQYF.